The 16 T cell receptor beta chains below were found in one sample sequenced in a study of Ad26.COV2.S vaccination and SARS-CoV-2 variants. The repertoire was sequenced with immunoSEQ multiplex PCR; TCRdb's copy has only in-frame clones and lacks some. The sample consists of 400,000 to 450,000 clones, roughly 87% of them appearing once. Treatment here: some 20 received Ad26.COV2.S at low or high dose, single or two shots; about 5 received placebo; per-sample allocation not given. Samples came from day 63 after the first vaccine or placebo injection. This material consisted of peripheral blood, taken in a trial of Ad26.COV2.S vaccine versus placebo. These receptors all come from a person between 18 and 59 years old who received the Ad26.COV2.S COVID-19 vaccine or a placebo.

The chain links TRBV9 to TRBJ2-3, with TRBD2 identical over 8 bases. Trimming removed 3 bases from V and 3 bases from J; junction bases left unmatched: 9. Germline values: CDR1 SGDLS, CDR2 YYNGEE. This CDR3 region has 16 residues. CDR3 amino acids: CASSAKGLVHTDTQYF. The CDR3 DNA follows: TGTGCCAGCAGCGCGAAGGGACTAGTCCATACAGATACGCAGTATTTT.

As concerns this clone: Other DNA sequences within the sample encode an identical CDR3. This sequence joins TRBV5-1 and TRBJ2-7; D is perhaps TRBD1 (6 bases). V was shortened by 1 base and J by 1 base, with 6 bases between the two germline ends. The germline gives CDR1 SGHRS, CDR2 YFSETQ. This CDR3 region has 13 residues. In DNA, the CDR3 is TGCGCCAGCAGCTTGACAGGGTCCTACGAGCAGTACTTC. Translating gives CASSLTGSYEQYF.

The V call is TRBV12-5, the J call TRBJ2-5; D could derive from TRBD1 or TRBD2 (5 bases each). The CDR3 spans 15 residues. Germline assignment: CDR1 LGHNT and CDR2 FRNRAP. V gave up 1 base and J gave up 5 bases, with 14 bases separating them. CDR3 region: CASGLGLAGSETQYF. The CDR3 nucleotides are TGTGCTAGTGGTTTGGGGTTGGCAGGGAGCGAGACCCAGTACTTC.

J is TRBJ1-5 and V is TRBV23-1; a weak D match, TRBD1 (5 bases). TRBV23-1 is labeled an ORF, and its function is uncertain. The CDR3 covers 18 residues. With 0 bases removed from V and 6 bases from J, the gap between germline ends came to 21 bases. The DNA for the CDR3 is TGCGCCAGCAGTCAATCGGGGGTCTTAGGAGGGGTAGTTCAGCCCCAGCATTTT. It specifies CASSQSGVLGGVVQPQHF.

This chain uses TRBV28 with TRBJ1-6, with TRBD1 as a possible D gene (5 bases). Germline V gives CDR1 MDHEN, CDR2 SYDVKM. Deletions cut 7 bases from V and 4 bases from J, with 11 bases between. The CDR3 consists of 14 residues. In DNA, the CDR3 is TGTGCCAGCAAGAGACAGCTGTATAATTCACCCCTCCACTTT. This gives the protein CASKRQLYNSPLHF.

This chain uses TRBV6-6 with TRBJ2-7, with unresolved D. Germline V lookup: CDR1 MNHNY, CDR2 SVGAGI (reference sequence). The CDR3 is 13 residues long. V gave up 5 bases and J gave up 2 bases, with 10 bases separating them. The CDR3 sequence: CASSTTGPYEQYF. Here the CDR3 DNA reads TGTGCCAGCAGTACCACCGGGCCCTACGAGCAGTACTTC.

Only a few counts were recorded for this clone. The gene calls are TRBV24-1 and TRBJ2-5; D gene ambiguous. The germline V gene has CDR1 KGHDR and CDR2 SFDVKD. The V gene lost 8 bases and the J gene lost 4 bases, with 16 bases spanning the gap. The CDR3 is 14 amino acids. CDR3 sequence reads: CATTQRSRGETQYF. CDR3 DNA sequence: TGTGCCACCACCCAAAGGAGCAGAGGAGAGACCCAGTACTTC.

The rearrangement links TRBV7-9 to TRBJ2-7; 7 nucleotides agree with TRBD2. V lost 5 bases, J lost 4 bases, and 2 bases stayed unmatched. The CDR3 covers 12 residues. Germline V gene lookup returns CDR1 SEHNR and CDR2 FQNEAQ (reference sequence). Here the CDR3 reads CASSRGEYEQYF. Written as DNA, the CDR3 is TGTGCCAGCAGCCGGGGGGAGTACGAGCAGTACTTC.

The CDR3 here is CASSLLRLAGVGTDTQYF. CDR3 nucleotide sequence: TGTGCCAGCAGTTTATTGCGACTAGCGGGAGTTGGCACAGATACGCAGTATTTT. The chain combines TRBV27 with TRBJ2-3; 12 bases match TRBD2. CDR3 size: 18 residues. Trimming removed 1 base from V and 1 base from J; junction bases left unmatched: 6. Looked up from germline, CDR1 is MNHEY and CDR2 is SMNVEV (reference sequence).

The J gene is TRBJ2-5, the V gene TRBV7-2, with D perhaps TRBD1 or TRBD2 (6 bases each). Per the germline V gene, CDR1 is SGHTA and CDR2 is FQGNSA. V was pared by 1 base and J by 4 bases, with 10 bases between. The CDR3 extends over 14 amino acids. CDR3 sequence (DNA): TGTGCCAGCAGCTTAGGGGGGGCGGCAGAGACCCAGTACTTC. Protein product: CASSLGGAAETQYF.

This sequence joins TRBV7-9 and TRBJ1-4; possibly TRBD1 for D (6 bases). Per the germline V gene, CDR1 is SEHNR and CDR2 is FQNEAQ (reference sequence). This CDR3 comprises 16 residues. Trimming removed 0 bases at V and 3 bases at J, with 11 bases between. Here the CDR3 DNA reads TGTGCCAGCAGCTTAGCTGCGGCAGGGGCTAATGAAAAACTGTTTTTT. Translation gives CASSLAAAGANEKLFF.

The chain links TRBV18 to TRBJ2-3; 8 positions match TRBD2. Germline trimming cut 3 bases from V and 1 base from J; bases unmatched to any gene: 3. From germline, CDR1 is KGHSH and CDR2 LQKENI. The CDR3 loop spans 15 amino acids. CDR3 region: CASSPSGSRTDTQYF. The CDR3 DNA sequence: TGTGCCAGCTCACCGAGCGGGAGTCGCACAGATACGCAGTATTTT.

To note about this clone: The junction departs from germline at one end; a sequencing error may be responsible. This sequence joins TRBV6-2 or TRBV6-3 and TRBJ2-4; a weak D match, TRBD1 (5 bases). This CDR3 is built from 13 residues. The V gene's germline CDR1 is MNHEY and CDR2 SVGEGT. The chain's CDR3 is CASRYSQGNIQYF. CDR3 DNA: TGTGCCAGCAGGTACTCTCAGGGAAACATTCAGTACTTC.

The chain employs TRBV28 and TRBJ2-7; 13 nucleotides match TRBD2. Germline V gene sequence: CDR1 MDHEN, CDR2 SYDVKM. The CDR3 has 17 amino acids. V trimming: 2 bases; J trimming: 7 bases; junction bases outside the gene matches: 11. CDR3 nucleotide sequence: TGTGCCAGCAGTTTACCTAAAGGACTAGCGGGAGCGGGTGAGCAGTACTTC. As protein: CASSLPKGLAGAGEQYF.

The rearrangement links TRBV7-2 to TRBJ2-3; 13 bases align to TRBD2. Germline loops: CDR1 SGHTA, CDR2 FQGNSA. V was pared by 5 bases and J by 4 bases, with 6 bases of the junction left unmatched. The CDR3 runs to 16 residues. CDR3 region: CASSPRTSGSADTQYF. CDR3 nucleotides: TGTGCCAGCAGCCCACGGACTAGCGGGAGCGCAGATACGCAGTATTTT.

The chain is built from TRBV5-5 and TRBJ2-1, with 11 bases that match TRBD2. This CDR3 contains 16 residues. CDR1 is SGHKS, CDR2 YYEKEE, per germline (reference sequence). Unmatched junction bases numbered 10, after V lost 3 bases and J lost 8 bases. The CDR3 bases are TGTGCCAGCAGCTCCCTTAGCGGGAGGGCTTGGCATGAGCAGTTCTTC. The encoded protein is CASSSLSGRAWHEQFF.